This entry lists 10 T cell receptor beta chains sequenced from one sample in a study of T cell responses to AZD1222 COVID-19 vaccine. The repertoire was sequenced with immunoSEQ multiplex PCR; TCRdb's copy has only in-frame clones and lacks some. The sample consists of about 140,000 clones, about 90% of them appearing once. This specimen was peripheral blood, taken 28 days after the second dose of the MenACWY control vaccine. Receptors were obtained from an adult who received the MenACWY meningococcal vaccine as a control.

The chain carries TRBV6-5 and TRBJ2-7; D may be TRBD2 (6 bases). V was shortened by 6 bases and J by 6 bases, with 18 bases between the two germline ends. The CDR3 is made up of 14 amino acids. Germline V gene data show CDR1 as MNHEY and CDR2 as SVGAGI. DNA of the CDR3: TGTGCCAGCAGCCCCCCCGGGAGAGCCGGCGAGCAGTACTTC. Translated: CASSPPGRAGEQYF.

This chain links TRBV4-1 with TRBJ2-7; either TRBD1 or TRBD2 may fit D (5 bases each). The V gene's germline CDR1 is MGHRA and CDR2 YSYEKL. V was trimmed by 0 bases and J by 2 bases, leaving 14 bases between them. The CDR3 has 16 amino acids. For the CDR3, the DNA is TGCGCCAGCAGCCAAGATCCGGCAGGGAGAGCCTACGAGCAGTACTTC. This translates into CASSQDPAGRAYEQYF.

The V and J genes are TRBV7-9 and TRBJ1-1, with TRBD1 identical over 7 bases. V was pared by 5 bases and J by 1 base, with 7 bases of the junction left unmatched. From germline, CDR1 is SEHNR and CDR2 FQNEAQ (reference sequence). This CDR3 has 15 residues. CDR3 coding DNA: TGTGCCAGCAGCGGTAACAGGGGCCGGAACACTGAAGCTTTCTTT. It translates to CASSGNRGRNTEAFF.

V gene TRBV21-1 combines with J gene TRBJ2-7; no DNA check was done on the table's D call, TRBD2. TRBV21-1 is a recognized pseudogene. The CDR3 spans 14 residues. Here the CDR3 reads CASSKASETYEQYF. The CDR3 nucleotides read TGTGCCAGCAGCAAAGCGAGCGAAACCTACGAGCAGTACTTC.

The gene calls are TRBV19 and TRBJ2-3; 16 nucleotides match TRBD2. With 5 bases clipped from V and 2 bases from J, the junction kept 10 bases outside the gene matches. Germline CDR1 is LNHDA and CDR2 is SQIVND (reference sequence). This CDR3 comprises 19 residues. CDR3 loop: CASSATGTSGGAYTDTQYF. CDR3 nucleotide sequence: TGTGCCAGTAGTGCAACCGGGACTAGCGGGGGGGCCTACACAGATACGCAGTATTTT.

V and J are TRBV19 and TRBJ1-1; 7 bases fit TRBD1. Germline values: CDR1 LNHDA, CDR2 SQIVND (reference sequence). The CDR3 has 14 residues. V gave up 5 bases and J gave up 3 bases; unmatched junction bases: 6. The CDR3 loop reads CASSLTGVDTEAFF. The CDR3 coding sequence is TGTGCCAGTAGTCTAACAGGGGTAGACACTGAAGCTTTCTTT.

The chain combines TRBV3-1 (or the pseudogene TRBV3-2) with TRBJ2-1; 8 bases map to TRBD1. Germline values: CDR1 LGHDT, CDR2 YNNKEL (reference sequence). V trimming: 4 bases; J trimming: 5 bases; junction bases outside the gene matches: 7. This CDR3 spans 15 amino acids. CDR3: CASSPQGVPNNEQFF. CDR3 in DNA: TGTGCCAGCAGCCCACAGGGGGTCCCCAACAATGAGCAGTTCTTC.

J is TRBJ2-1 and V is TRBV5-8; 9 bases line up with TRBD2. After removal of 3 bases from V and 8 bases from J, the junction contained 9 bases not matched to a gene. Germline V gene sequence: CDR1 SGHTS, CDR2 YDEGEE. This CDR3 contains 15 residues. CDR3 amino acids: CASSSPGLAFYEQFF. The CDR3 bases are TGTGCCAGCAGCTCTCCGGGACTAGCTTTTTATGAGCAGTTCTTC.

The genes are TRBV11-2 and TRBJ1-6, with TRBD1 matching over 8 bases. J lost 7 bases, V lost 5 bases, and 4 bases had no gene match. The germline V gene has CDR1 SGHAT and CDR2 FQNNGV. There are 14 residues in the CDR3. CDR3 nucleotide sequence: TGTGCCAGCAGCCTCCGGGACAGGAATTCACCCCTCCACTTT. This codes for CASSLRDRNSPLHF.

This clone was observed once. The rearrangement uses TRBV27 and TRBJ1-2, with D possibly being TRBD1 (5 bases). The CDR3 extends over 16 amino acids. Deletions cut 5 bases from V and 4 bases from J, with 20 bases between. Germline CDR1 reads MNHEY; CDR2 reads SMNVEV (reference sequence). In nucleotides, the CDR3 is TGTGCCAGCAGTGCCATTACCGTGGGGACCATCTATGGCTACACCTTC. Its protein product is CASSAITVGTIYGYTF.